What follows describes a single T cell receptor beta chain. With 60 Vbeta and 13 Jbeta primers, the PCR was carried out. TCRdb's table, derived via immunoSEQ multiplex PCR, lists solely in-frame clones and lacks some. The sample contains about 98,000 clones, 70% to 80% of which appear only once. The germline V gene encodes CDR1 KGHSY and CDR2 FQNENV. Trimming took 4 bases from V and 10 from J; bases not matched to a gene: 13. This CDR3 comprises 15 residues. The sample originates from a study of cytomegalovirus exposure and HLA in healthy donors. The V and J genes are TRBV16 and TRBJ2-3, with 8 positions matching TRBD1. The sequencing input was PBMCs. The receptor comes from a man in his sixties in good health and CMV-seropositive. The CDR3 DNA reads TGTGCCAGCAGCCTCATCGCCAGGGGGCAAAGTTCGCAGTATTTT. Its protein is CASSLIARGQSSQYF.